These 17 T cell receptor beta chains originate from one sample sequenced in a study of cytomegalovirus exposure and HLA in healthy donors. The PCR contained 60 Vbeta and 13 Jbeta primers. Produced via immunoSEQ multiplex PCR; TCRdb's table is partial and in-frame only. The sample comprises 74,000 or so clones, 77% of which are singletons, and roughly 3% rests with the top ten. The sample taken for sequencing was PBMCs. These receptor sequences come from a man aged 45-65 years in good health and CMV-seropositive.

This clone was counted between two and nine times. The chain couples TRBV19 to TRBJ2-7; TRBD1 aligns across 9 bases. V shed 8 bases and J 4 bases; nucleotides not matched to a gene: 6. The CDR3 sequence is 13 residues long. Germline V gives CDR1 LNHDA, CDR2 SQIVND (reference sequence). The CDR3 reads CASSQTGGYEQYF. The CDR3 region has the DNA TGTGCCAGTTCCCAGACAGGGGGTTACGAGCAGTACTTC.

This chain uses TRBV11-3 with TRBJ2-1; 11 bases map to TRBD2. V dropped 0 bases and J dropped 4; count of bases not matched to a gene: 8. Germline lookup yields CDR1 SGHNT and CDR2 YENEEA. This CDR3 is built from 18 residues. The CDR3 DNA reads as TGTGCCAGCAGCTTAGATCTACTAGCGGGAGTGCGGTACAATGAGCAGTTCTTC. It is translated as CASSLDLLAGVRYNEQFF. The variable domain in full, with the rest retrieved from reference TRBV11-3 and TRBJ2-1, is EAGVVQSPRYKIIEKKQPVAFWCNPISGHNTLYWYLQNLGQGPELLIRYENEEAVDDSQLPKDRFSAERLKGVDSTLKIQPAELGDSAVYLCASSLDLLAGVRYNEQFFGPGTRLTVL.

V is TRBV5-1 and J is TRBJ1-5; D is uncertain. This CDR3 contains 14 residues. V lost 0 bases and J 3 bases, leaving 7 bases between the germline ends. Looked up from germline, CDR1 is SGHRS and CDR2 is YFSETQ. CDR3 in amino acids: CASSLVPDNQPQHF. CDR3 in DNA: TGCGCCAGCAGCTTGGTGCCAGACAATCAGCCCCAGCATTTT.

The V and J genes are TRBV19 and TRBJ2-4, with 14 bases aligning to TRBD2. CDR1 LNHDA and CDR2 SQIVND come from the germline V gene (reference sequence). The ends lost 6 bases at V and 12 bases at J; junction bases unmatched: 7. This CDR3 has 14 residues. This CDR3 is CASSGTSGSYSQYF. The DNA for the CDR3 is TGTGCCAGTAGCGGGACTAGCGGGAGTTACAGTCAGTACTTC.

The CDR3 reads CASSPQGQGATEAFF. The CDR3 coding sequence is TGTGCCAGCTCACCTCAGGGACAGGGGGCCACTGAAGCTTTCTTT. This chain links TRBV18 with TRBJ1-1, with 12 bases fitting TRBD1. The trim removed 3 bases at V and 4 bases at J, leaving 3 bases unmatched. The germline CDR1 and CDR2 sequences are KGHSH and LQKENI. This CDR3 has 15 amino acids.

This chain's CDR3 is CASRGGSGSTYEQYF. Here the CDR3 DNA reads TGTGCCAGTAGAGGGGGCAGCGGGTCTACCTACGAGCAGTACTTC. The J gene is TRBJ2-7, the V gene TRBV19; tentative D call: TRBD1 (7 bases). The CDR3 length is 15 residues. The ends were cut back, 6 bases at V and 2 bases at J, with 17 bases in the middle. The V gene's germline CDR1 is LNHDA and CDR2 SQIVND (reference sequence).

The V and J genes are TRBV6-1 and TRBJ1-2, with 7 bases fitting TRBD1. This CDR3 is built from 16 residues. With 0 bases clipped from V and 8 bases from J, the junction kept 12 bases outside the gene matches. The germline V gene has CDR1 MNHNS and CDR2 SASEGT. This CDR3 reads CASSEAHPRQGGGYTF. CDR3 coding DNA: TGTGCCAGCAGTGAAGCGCACCCCCGACAGGGCGGGGGCTACACCTTC.

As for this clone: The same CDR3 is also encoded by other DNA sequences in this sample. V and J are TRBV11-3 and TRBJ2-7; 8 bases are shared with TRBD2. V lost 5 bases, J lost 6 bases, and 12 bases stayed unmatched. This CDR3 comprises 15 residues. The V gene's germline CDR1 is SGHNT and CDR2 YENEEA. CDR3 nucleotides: TGTGCCAGCAGCCCGATAACTAGCGGCCCGGGCGAGCAGTACTTC. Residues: CASSPITSGPGEQYF.

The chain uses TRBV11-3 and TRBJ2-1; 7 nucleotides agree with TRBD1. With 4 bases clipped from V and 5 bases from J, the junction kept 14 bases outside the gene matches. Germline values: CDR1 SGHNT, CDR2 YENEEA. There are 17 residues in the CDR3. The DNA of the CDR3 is TGTGCCAGCAGCTCAGCTCAACGACAGGGCCCCGACAATGAGCAGTTCTTC. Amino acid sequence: CASSSAQRQGPDNEQFF.

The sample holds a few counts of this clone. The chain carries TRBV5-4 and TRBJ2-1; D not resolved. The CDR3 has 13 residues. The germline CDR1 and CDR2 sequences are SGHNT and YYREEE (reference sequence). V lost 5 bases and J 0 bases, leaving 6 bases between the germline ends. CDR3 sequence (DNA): TGTGCCAGCAGGAGGAGCTCCTACAATGAGCAGTTCTTC. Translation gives CASRRSSYNEQFF. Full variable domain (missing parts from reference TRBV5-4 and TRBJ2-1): ETGVTQSPTHLIKTRGQQVTLRCSSQSGHNTVSWYQQALGQGPQFIFQYYREEENGRGNFPPRFSGLQFPNYSSELNVNALELDDSALYLCASRRSSYNEQFFGPGTRLTVL.

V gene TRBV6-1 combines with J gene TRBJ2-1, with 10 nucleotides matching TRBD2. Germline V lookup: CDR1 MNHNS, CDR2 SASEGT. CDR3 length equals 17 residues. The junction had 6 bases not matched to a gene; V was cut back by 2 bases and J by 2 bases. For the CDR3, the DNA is TGTGCCAGCAGTGAACGACCTGGACTAGCGGCCTACAATGAGCAGTTCTTC. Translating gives CASSERPGLAAYNEQFF.

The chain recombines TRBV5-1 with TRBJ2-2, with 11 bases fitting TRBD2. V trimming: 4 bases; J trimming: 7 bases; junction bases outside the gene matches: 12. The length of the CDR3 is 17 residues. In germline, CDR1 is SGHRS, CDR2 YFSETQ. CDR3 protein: CASSRTLAGVIHGELFF. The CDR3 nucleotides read TGCGCCAGCAGCAGGACACTAGCGGGAGTTATACACGGGGAGCTGTTTTTT.

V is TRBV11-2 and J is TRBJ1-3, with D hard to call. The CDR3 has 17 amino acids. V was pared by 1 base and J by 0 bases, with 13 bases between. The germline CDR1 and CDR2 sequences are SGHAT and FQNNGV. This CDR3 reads CASSLAPAGSSGNTIYF. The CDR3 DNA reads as TGTGCCAGCAGCTTAGCCCCCGCAGGCAGCTCTGGAAACACCATATATTTT.

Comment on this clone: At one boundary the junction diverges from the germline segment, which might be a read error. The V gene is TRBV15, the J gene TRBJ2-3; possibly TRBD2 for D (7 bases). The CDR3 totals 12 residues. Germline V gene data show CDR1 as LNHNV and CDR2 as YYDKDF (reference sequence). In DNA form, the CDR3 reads TGTGCCACCAGCAGAGATTCCTGGGGGGGCGCATTC. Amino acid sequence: CATSRDSWGGAF.

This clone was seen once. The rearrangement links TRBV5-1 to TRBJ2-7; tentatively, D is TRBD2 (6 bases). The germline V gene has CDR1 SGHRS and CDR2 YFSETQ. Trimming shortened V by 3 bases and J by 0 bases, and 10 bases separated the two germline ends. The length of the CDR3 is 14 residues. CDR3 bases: TGCGCCAGCAGCTCGGAGGGGTTCTCCTACGAGCAGTACTTC. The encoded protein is CASSSEGFSYEQYF.

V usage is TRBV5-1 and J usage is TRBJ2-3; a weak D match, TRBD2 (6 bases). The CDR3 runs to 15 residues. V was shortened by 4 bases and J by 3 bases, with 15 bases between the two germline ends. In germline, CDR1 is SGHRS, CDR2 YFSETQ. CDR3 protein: CASSLNNGRTDTQYF. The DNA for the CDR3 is TGCGCCAGCAGCCTAAATAACGGGAGAACAGATACGCAGTATTTT.

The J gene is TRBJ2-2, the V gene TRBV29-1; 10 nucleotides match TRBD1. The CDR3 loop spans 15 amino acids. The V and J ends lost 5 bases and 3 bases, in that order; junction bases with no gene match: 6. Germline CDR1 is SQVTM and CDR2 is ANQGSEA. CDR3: CSVKGTGADTGELFF. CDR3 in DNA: TGCAGCGTTAAGGGGACAGGGGCGGACACCGGGGAGCTGTTTTTT.